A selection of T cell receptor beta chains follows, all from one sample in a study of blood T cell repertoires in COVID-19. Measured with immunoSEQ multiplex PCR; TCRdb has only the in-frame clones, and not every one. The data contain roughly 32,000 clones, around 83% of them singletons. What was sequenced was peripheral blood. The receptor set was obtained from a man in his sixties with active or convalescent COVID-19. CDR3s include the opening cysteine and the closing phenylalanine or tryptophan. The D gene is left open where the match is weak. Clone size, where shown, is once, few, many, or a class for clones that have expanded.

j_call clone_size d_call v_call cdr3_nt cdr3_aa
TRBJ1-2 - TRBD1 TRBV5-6 TGTGCCAGCAGCGCAACCGGGACAGAAGCACCTAACTATGGCTACACCTTC CASSATGTEAPNYGYTF
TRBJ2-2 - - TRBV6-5 TGTGCCAGCAGTCCCCGGGGGGCAACCGGGGAGCTGTTTTTT CASSPRGATGELFF
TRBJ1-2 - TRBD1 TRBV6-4 TGTGCCAGCAGTCCCTCGGGACAGGGTGTTGCGGCGGGTGGCTACACCTTC CASSPSGQGVAAGGYTF
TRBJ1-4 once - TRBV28 TGTGCCAGCAGTATCCGTGGCCTTAATGAAAAACTGTTTTTT CASSIRGLNEKLFF
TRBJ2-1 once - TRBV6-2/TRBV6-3 TGTGCCAGCAGTTACTCGAGCGGGCGGAGCTCCTACAATGAGCAGTTCTTC CASSYSSGRSSYNEQFF
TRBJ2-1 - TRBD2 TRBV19 TGTGCCAGTAGTATAGTTACTAGCGGGGGGGGAACTGGCAATGAGCAGTTCTTC CASSIVTSGGGTGNEQFF
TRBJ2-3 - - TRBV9 TGTGCCAGCAGCCTCACAGCGGGTCGCACAGATACGCAGTATTTT CASSLTAGRTDTQYF
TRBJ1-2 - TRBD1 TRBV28 TGTGCCAGCACTCCCGGGACAGGGGGCGATGGCTACACCTTC CASTPGTGGDGYTF
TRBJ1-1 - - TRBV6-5 TGTGCCAGCAGTTACTCCCCGGGACAAAAAGCTTTCTTT CASSYSPGQKAFF
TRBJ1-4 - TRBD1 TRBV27 TGTGCCAGCAGATCTACCGGGACAGGGGGTGAAAAACTGTTTTTT CASRSTGTGGEKLFF
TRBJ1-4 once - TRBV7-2 TGTGCCAGCAGCACAGCCTCAAAGGGGGTGGGACGTGAAAAACTGTTTTTT CASSTASKGVGREKLFF
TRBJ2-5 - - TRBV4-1 TGCGCCAGCAGCCAAGAGCCCAGGAAGATCTCCCAAGAGACCCAGTACTTC CASSQEPRKISQETQYF
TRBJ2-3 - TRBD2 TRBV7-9 TGTGCCAGCAGCTCACTAGCGGGAGATTTGGGCGTCACAGATACGCAGTATTTT CASSSLAGDLGVTDTQYF
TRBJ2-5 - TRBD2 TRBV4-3 TGCGCCAGCAGCCTGGGACTAGCGGGAGACGAGACCCAGTACTTC CASSLGLAGDETQYF
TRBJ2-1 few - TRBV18 TGTGCCAGCTCACTACTGGTACAGGGTCGGGGCTCCTACAATGAGCAGTTCTTC CASSLLVQGRGSYNEQFF
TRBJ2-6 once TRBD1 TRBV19 TGTGCCAGTAGTCCACAGGGGGGCTCTGGGGCCAACGTCCTGACTTTC CASSPQGGSGANVLTF
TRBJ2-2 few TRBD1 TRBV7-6 TGTGCCAGCAGCTTAGACAGGGGCGGTGAGCTGTTTTTT CASSLDRGGELFF
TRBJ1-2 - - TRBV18 TGTGCCAGCTCACATGGACAGACTACTAACTATGGCTACACCTTC CASSHGQTTNYGYTF
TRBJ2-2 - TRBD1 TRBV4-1 TGCGCCAGCAGCCAAGAGTCGGGACAGGGGAGAGCGAACACCGGGGAGCTGTTTTTT CASSQESGQGRANTGELFF
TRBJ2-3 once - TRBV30 TGTGCCTGGAGTGGGACAGAAGATACGCAGTATTTT CAWSGTEDTQYF
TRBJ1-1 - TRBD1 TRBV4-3 TGCGCCAGCAGCACCCGAAACTCGGGGACAGGTTCAGAAGCTTTCTTT CASSTRNSGTGSEAFF
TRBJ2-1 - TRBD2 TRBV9 TGTGCCAGCAGCGGACGACTAGCGGGAGTCTACAATGAGCAGTTCTTC CASSGRLAGVYNEQFF
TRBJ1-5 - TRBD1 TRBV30 TGTGCCTGGAGCACTACAGGGGGCTTACAGCCCCAGCATTTT CAWSTTGGLQPQHF
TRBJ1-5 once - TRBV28 TGTGCCAGCAGTTTAAACAGAAATAGCAATCAGCCCCAGCATTTT CASSLNRNSNQPQHF
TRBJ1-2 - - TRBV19 TGTGCCAGTAGTACGACCGGGATAAACTATGGCTACACCTTC CASSTTGINYGYTF
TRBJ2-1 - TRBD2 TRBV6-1 TGTGCCAGCAGTGCAACCGGGACTAGCGGGTACAATGAGCAGTTCTTC CASSATGTSGYNEQFF
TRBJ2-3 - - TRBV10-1 TGCGCCAGCAGTGTAACGGGCACAGATACGCAGTATTTT CASSVTGTDTQYF
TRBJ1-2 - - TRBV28 TGTGCCAGCAGTCCAGGGTTTCACGGCTACACCTTC CASSPGFHGYTF
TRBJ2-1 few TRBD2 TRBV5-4 TGTGCCCTTACTAGCGGGAGGGTTATTTCCTACAATGAGCAGTTCTTC CALTSGRVISYNEQFF
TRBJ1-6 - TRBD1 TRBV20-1 TGCAGTGCTAGTGGGACAGGGGGGGATAATTCACCCCTCCACTTT CSASGTGGDNSPLHF
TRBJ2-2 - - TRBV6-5 TGTGCCACCCGTGCCCCTAGCTTGGCCGCCGGGGAGCTGTTTTTT CATRAPSLAAGELFF